This TCR beta chain derives from a study of blood T cell repertoires in COVID-19. Study details: T cells, B-cell-depleted T cells, or PBMCs supplied cDNA or gDNA.

Trimming shortened V by 3 bases and J by 9 bases, and 19 bases separated the two germline ends. This CDR3 has 15 amino acids. Germline CDR1 and CDR2: KGHDR and SFDVKD. Profiling relied on immunoSEQ multiplex PCR, and the TCRdb table lists in-frame clones only, not all of them. Of around 140,000 clones listed, 80% are singletons. V is TRBV24-1 and J is TRBJ2-5; D is possibly TRBD1 (6 bases). This clonotype originated in a man aged 70 or older who had recovered from COVID-19. The sample was peripheral blood. CDR3 region: CATSDPDSPHVAQYF. The CDR3 bases are TGTGCCACCAGTGATCCGGACAGCCCTCATGTGGCCCAGTACTTC.